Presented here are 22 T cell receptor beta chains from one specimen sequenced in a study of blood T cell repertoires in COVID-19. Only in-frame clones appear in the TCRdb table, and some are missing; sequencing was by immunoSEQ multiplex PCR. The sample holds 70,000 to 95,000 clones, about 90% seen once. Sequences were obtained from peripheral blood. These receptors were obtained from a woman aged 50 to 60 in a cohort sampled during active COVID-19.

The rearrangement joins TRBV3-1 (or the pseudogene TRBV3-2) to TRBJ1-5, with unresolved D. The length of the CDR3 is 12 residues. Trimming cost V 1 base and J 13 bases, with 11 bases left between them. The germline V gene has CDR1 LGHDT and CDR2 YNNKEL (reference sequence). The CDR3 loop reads CASSQGGSIQHF. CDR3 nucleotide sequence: TGTGCCAGCAGCCAAGGCGGGAGCATACAGCATTTT.

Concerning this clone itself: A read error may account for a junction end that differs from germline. This CDR3 is CAWSPTSRRGRIGFYEVF. CDR3 bases: TGTGCCTGGAGTCCAACATCCCGAAGGGGGCGCATCGGTTTTTATGAGGTTTTT. This chain joins TRBV30 and TRBJ1-4; 7 bases map to TRBD1. Germline CDR1 GTSNPN, CDR2 SVGIG (reference sequence). CDR3 size: 18 residues.

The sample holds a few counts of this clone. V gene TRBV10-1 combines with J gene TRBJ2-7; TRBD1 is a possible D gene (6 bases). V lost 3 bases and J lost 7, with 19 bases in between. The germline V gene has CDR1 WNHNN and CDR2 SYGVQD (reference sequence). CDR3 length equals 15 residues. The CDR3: CASSDPQDSRGEQYF. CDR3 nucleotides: TGCGCCAGCAGTGACCCACAGGACTCGAGGGGGGAGCAGTACTTC.

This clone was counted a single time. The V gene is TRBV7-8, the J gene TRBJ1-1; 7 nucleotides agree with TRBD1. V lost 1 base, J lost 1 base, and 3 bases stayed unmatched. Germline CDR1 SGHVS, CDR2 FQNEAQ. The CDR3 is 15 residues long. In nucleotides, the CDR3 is TGTGCCAGCAGCTTAGGCAGACAGGGGAACACTGAAGCTTTCTTT. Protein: CASSLGRQGNTEAFF.

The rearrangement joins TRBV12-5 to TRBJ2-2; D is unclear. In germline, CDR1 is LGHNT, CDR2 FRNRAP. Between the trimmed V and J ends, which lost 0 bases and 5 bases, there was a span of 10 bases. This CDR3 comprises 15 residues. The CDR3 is CASGLVTGFTGELFF. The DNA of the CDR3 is TGTGCTAGTGGTTTGGTAACTGGTTTTACCGGGGAGCTGTTTTTT.

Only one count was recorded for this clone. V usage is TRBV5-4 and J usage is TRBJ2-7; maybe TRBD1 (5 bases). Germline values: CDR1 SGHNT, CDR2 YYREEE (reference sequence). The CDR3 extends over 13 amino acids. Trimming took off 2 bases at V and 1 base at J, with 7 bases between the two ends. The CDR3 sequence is CASSLTGSYEQYF. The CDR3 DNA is TGTGCCAGCAGCTTAACAGGTTCCTACGAGCAGTACTTC. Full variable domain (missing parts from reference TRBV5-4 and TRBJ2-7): ETGVTQSPTHLIKTRGQQVTLRCSSQSGHNTVSWYQQALGQGPQFIFQYYREEENGRGNFPPRFSGLQFPNYSSELNVNALELDDSALYLCASSLTGSYEQYFGPGTRLTVT.

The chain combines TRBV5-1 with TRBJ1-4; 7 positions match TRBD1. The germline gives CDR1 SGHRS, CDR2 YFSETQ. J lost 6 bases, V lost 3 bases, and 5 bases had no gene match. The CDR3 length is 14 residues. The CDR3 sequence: CASSSGGIDEKLFF. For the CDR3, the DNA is TGCGCCAGCAGCTCAGGGGGAATTGATGAAAAACTGTTTTTT.

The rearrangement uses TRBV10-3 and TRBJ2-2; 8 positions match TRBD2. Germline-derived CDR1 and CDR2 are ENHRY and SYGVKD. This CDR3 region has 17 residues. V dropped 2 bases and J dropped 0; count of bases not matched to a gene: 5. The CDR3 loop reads CAISEGLAYPNTGELFF. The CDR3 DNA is TGTGCCATCAGTGAGGGACTAGCCTATCCGAACACCGGGGAGCTGTTTTTT.

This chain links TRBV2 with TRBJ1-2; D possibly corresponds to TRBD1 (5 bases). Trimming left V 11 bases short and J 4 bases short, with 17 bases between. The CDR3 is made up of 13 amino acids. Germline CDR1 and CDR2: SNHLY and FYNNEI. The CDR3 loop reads CAGQTDKAYGYTF. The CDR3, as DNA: TGTGCCGGACAAACGGACAAGGCCTATGGCTACACCTTC. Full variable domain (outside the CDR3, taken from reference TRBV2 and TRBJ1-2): EPEVTQTPSHQVTQMGQEVILRCVPISNHLYFYWYRQILGQKVEFLVSFYNNEISEKSEIFDDQFSVERPDGSNFTLKIRSTKLEDSAMYFCAGQTDKAYGYTFGSGTRLTVV.

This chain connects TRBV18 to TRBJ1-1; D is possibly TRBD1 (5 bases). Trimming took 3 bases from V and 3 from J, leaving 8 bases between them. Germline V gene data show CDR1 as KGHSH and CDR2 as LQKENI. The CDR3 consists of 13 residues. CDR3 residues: CASSPSRDTEAFF. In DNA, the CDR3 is TGTGCCAGCTCACCGTCCAGGGACACTGAAGCTTTCTTT.

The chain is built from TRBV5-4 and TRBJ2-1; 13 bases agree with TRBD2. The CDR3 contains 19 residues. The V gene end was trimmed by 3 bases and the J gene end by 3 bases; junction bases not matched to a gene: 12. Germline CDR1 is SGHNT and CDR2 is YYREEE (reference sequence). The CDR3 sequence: CASSSQGSGLAGYYNEQFF. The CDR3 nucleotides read TGTGCCAGCAGCTCCCAAGGGTCGGGACTAGCGGGATACTACAATGAGCAGTTCTTC.

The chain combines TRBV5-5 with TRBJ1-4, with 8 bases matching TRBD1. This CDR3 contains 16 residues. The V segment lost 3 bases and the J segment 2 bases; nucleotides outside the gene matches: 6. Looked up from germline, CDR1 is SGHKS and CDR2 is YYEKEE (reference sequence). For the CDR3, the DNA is TGTGCCAGCAGCTGGACCCCAGGGGGCACTAATGAAAAACTGTTTTTT. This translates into CASSWTPGGTNEKLFF.

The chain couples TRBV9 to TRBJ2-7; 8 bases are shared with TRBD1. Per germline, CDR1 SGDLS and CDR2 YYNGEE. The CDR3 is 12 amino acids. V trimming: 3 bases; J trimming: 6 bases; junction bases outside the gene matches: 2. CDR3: CASSAQGAEQYF. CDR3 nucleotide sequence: TGTGCCAGCAGCGCCCAGGGGGCCGAGCAGTACTTC.

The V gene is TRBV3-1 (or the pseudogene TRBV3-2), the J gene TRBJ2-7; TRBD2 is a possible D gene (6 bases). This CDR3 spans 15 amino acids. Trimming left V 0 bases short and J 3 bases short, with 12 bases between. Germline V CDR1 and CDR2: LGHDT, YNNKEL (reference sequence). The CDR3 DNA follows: TGTGCCAGCAGCCAAGATCCAGCGGGCATCTACGAGCAGTACTTC. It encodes CASSQDPAGIYEQYF.

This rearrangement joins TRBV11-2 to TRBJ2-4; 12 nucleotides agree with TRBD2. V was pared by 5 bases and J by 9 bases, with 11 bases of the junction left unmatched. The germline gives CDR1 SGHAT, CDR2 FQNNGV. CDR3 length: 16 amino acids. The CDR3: CASSHRLAGELGIQYF. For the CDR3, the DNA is TGTGCCAGCAGCCACCGACTAGCGGGGGAGTTAGGCATTCAGTACTTC. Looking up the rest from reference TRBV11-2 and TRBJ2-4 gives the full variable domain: EAGVAQSPRYKIIEKRQSVAFWCNPISGHATLYWYQQILGQGPKLLIQFQNNGVVDDSQLPKDRFSAERLKGVDSTLKIQPAKLEDSAVYLCASSHRLAGELGIQYFGAGTRLSVL.

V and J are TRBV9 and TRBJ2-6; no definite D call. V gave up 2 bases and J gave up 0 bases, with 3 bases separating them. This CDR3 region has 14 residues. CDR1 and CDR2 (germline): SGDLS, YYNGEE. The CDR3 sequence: CASSVASGANVLTF. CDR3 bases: TGTGCCAGCAGCGTGGCCTCTGGGGCCAACGTCCTGACTTTC.

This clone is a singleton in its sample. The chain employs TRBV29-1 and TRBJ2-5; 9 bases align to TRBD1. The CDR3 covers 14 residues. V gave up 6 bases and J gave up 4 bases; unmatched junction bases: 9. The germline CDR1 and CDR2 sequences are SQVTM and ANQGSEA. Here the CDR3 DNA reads TGCAGCGTCGTCTACAGGGGGCGGCCAGAGACCCAGTACTTC. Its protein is CSVVYRGRPETQYF. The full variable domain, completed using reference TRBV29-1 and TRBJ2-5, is SAVISQKPSRDICQRGTSLTIQCQVDSQVTMMFWYRQQPGQSLTLIATANQGSEATYESGFVIDKFPISRPNLTFSTLTVSNMSPEDSSIYLCSVVYRGRPETQYFGPGTRLLVL.

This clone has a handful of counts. CDR3 sequence: CASSHVQGFAYEQYF. The CDR3 nucleotides are TGTGCCAGCAGCCATGTACAGGGGTTTGCTTACGAGCAGTACTTC. The rearrangement links TRBV3-1 (or the pseudogene TRBV3-2) to TRBJ2-7; TRBD1 agrees at 7 bases. The V and J ends lost 3 bases and 4 bases, in that order; junction bases with no gene match: 9. Germline values: CDR1 LGHDT, CDR2 YNNKEL (reference sequence). CDR3 size: 15 residues.

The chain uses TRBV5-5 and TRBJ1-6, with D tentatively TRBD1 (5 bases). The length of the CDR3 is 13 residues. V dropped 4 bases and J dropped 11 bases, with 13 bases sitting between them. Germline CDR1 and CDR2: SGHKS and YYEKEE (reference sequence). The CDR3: CASSPEAGPPLHF. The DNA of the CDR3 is TGTGCCAGCAGCCCAGAGGCGGGACCACCCCTCCACTTT.

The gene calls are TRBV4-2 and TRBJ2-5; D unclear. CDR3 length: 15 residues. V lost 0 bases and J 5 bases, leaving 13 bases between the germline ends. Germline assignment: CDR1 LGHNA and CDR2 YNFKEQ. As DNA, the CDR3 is TGTGCCAGCAGCCAAGATTTCCTAGGAGAGGAGACCCAGTACTTC. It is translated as CASSQDFLGEETQYF.

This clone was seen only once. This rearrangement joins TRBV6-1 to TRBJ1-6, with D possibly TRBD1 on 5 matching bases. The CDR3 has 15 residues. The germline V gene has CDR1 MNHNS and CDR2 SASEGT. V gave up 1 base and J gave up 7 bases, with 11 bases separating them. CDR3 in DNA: TGTGCCAGCAGTGAAGGGGGGGGTAAGAATTCACCCCTCCACTTT. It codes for CASSEGGGKNSPLHF.

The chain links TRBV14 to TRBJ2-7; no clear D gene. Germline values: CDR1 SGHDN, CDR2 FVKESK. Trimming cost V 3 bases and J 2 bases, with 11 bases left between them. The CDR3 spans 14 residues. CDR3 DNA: TGTGCCAGCAGCCACGGTTTAAGCCCCTACGAGCAGTACTTC. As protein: CASSHGLSPYEQYF.